These 2 T cell receptor beta chains came from one sample sequenced in a study of CD8+ T cells in alopecia areata. Extracted from the samples, RNA was reverse transcribed into cDNA to serve as the sequencing template. Produced via immunoSEQ multiplex PCR; TCRdb's table is partial and in-frame only. This sample carries 65,000 to 95,000 clones, roughly half of them seen once, and the ten largest clones take around 6%. Source material: NKG2D-high CD8+ T cells sorted from blood. The source of these receptors is a human donor with alopecia areata.

The chain joins TRBV7-9 to TRBJ1-5; perhaps TRBD1 as D (5 bases). CDR1 is SEHNR and CDR2 is FQNEAQ in the germline V gene (reference sequence). The CDR3 is made up of 13 amino acids. Trimming stripped 5 bases from V and 5 bases from J, with 10 bases between. The CDR3 coding sequence is TGTGCCAGCAGCCCAGACAGTTATCAGCCCCAGCATTTT. It specifies CASSPDSYQPQHF.

The chain combines TRBV27 with TRBJ2-5; D is uncertain. V dropped 7 bases and J dropped 4 bases, with 7 bases sitting between them. Germline-derived CDR1 and CDR2 are MNHEY and SMNVEV (reference sequence). This CDR3 region has 11 residues. The CDR3 loop is CASNYGETQYF. The DNA for the CDR3 is TGTGCCAGCAACTATGGAGAGACCCAGTACTTC.